The 17 T cell receptor beta chains below were found in one sample sequenced in a study of blood T cell repertoires in COVID-19. Clones were sequenced by immunoSEQ multiplex PCR, and TCRdb holds only the in-frame ones, with some missing. The sample lists 100,000 to 120,000 clones, roughly 82% occurring once. Sequencing was performed on peripheral blood. Source of these receptors: a woman aged 60 to 75 with acute or convalescent COVID-19.

The chain recombines TRBV5-6 with TRBJ1-4; D might be TRBD1 (5 bases). The CDR3 runs 14 residues. V dropped 1 base and J dropped 8 bases, with 12 bases sitting between them. Germline CDR1 SGHDT, CDR2 YYEEEE. CDR3 sequence (DNA): TGTGCCAGCAGCTTGCGAGGGGCGGGGGAAAAACTGTTTTTT. This gives the protein CASSLRGAGEKLFF.

The chain links TRBV18 to TRBJ1-6; possibly TRBD1 for D (5 bases). This CDR3 has 16 amino acids. V was cut by 6 bases and J by 7 bases, with 19 bases left in between. The V gene's germline CDR1 is KGHSH and CDR2 LQKENI. The CDR3 coding sequence is TGTGCCAGCTCCCCCGCCGGAACCCGGGGGAATTCACCCCTCCACTTT. Translation gives CASSPAGTRGNSPLHF.

V gene TRBV9 combines with J gene TRBJ1-1, with TRBD1 as a possible D gene (5 bases). CDR1 is SGDLS and CDR2 is YYNGEE in the germline V gene. Trimming took 4 bases from V and 1 from J, leaving 14 bases between them. The CDR3 has 15 residues. This chain's CDR3 is CASSQTGTQNTEAFF. DNA of the CDR3: TGTGCCAGCAGCCAAACCGGGACTCAGAACACTGAAGCTTTCTTT.

The rearrangement joins TRBV3-1 (or the pseudogene TRBV3-2) to TRBJ2-2; 8 nucleotides agree with TRBD2. Germline V gene sequence: CDR1 LGHDT, CDR2 YNNKEL (reference sequence). With V trimmed by 1 base and J by 6 bases, 7 bases remained unmatched. The CDR3 covers 16 residues. CDR3: CASSQGEAGVAGELFF. The CDR3 nucleotides are TGTGCCAGCAGCCAAGGGGAAGCGGGGGTGGCCGGGGAGCTGTTTTTT.

The chain links TRBV6-4 to TRBJ1-5, with TRBD1 matching over 8 bases. The J segment lost 4 bases and the V segment lost 0 bases, leaving 2 bases of the junction unmatched. The CDR3 totals 15 residues. CDR1 is MRHNA and CDR2 is SNTAGT in the germline V gene. The CDR3 region has the DNA TGTGCCAGCAGTGACTCCGACAGGGGAAATCAGCCCCAGCATTTT. Translated: CASSDSDRGNQPQHF.

The CDR3 loop is CASRPQQQGTETQYF. The CDR3 region has the DNA TGCGCCAGCAGACCACAACAACAGGGGACGGAGACCCAGTACTTC. The gene calls are TRBV5-1 and TRBJ2-5, with 7 nucleotides matching TRBD1. The CDR3 runs 15 residues. Germline CDR1 reads SGHRS; CDR2 reads YFSETQ. The V segment lost 5 bases and the J segment 5 bases; nucleotides outside the gene matches: 12. Based on the CDR3 plus reference TRBV5-1 and TRBJ2-5, the full variable domain is KAGVTQTPRYLIKTRGQQVTLSCSPISGHRSVSWYQQTPGQGLQFLFEYFSETQRNKGNFPGRFSGRQFSNSRSEMNVSTLELGDSALYLCASRPQQQGTETQYFGPGTRLLVL.

The V and J genes are TRBV5-5 and TRBJ1-1, with 7 nucleotides matching TRBD1. Germline CDR1 and CDR2: SGHKS and YYEKEE (reference sequence). The CDR3 sequence is 12 residues long. Trimming removed 10 bases from V and 4 bases from J; junction bases left unmatched: 7. The CDR3 is CAGGQDSTEAFF. In DNA form, the CDR3 reads TGTGCCGGCGGACAGGACTCCACTGAAGCTTTCTTT.

The gene calls are TRBV5-4 and TRBJ1-2; D not resolved. The V gene lost 0 bases and the J gene lost 8 bases, with 17 bases spanning the gap. CDR3 length: 15 residues. Looked up from germline, CDR1 is SGHNT and CDR2 is YYREEE (reference sequence). CDR3 region: CASSLAPPAGSGYTF. The CDR3 DNA is TGTGCCAGCAGCTTGGCCCCCCCAGCGGGGAGCGGCTACACCTTC.

CDR3 region: CASSPLRGRNYGYTF. The CDR3 bases are TGTGCCAGCAGCCCTCTAAGGGGCAGAAACTATGGCTACACCTTC. The chain couples TRBV3-1 (or the pseudogene TRBV3-2) to TRBJ1-2, with D tentatively TRBD1 (5 bases). The CDR3 runs 15 residues. The V and J ends lost 4 bases and 2 bases respectively, with 14 bases between them. Germline V gene data show CDR1 as LGHDT and CDR2 as YNNKEL (reference sequence).

The rearrangement links TRBV28 to TRBJ1-4; 7 bases align to TRBD1. The CDR3 contains 15 residues. V lost 7 bases, J lost 3 bases, and 8 bases stayed unmatched. Germline assignment: CDR1 MDHEN and CDR2 SYDVKM. The CDR3 sequence: CASNPGTAANEKLFF. CDR3 DNA: TGTGCCAGCAACCCCGGGACAGCAGCTAATGAAAAACTGTTTTTT.

This clone came up once. J is TRBJ2-3 and V is TRBV2; D may be TRBD2 (7 bases). With 2 bases removed from V and 2 bases from J, the gap between germline ends came to 20 bases. Germline assignment: CDR1 SNHLY and CDR2 FYNNEI. The length of the CDR3 is 18 residues. As DNA, the CDR3 is TGTGCCAGCAGTGAATCTCCGACCTGGGGGGGGCTCACAGATACGCAGTATTTT. This encodes CASSESPTWGGLTDTQYF.

The rearrangement joins TRBV24-1 to TRBJ1-5; TRBD1 is a possible D gene (6 bases). The CDR3 length is 14 residues. CDR1 KGHDR and CDR2 SFDVKD come from the germline V gene. V gave up 9 bases and J gave up 5 bases, with 16 bases separating them. The chain's CDR3 is CATGQGRGYQPQHF. The CDR3 DNA follows: TGTGCCACCGGCCAGGGAAGGGGGTATCAGCCCCAGCATTTT.

This chain joins TRBV28 and TRBJ1-2; D unclear. CDR3 length: 12 amino acids. Germline loops: CDR1 MDHEN, CDR2 SYDVKM. V was clipped by 3 bases and J by 5 bases, with 7 bases between them. CDR3 coding DNA: TGTGCCAGCAGTTTGTCCAGTTATGGCTACACCTTC. Protein sequence: CASSLSSYGYTF.

This sequence joins TRBV6-6 and TRBJ1-2; 12 bases fit TRBD1. From germline, CDR1 is MNHNY and CDR2 SVGAGI (reference sequence). The CDR3 covers 15 residues. The V and J ends lost 5 bases and 3 bases, in that order; junction bases with no gene match: 4. The CDR3 region is CASSPGTGGHYGYTF. The DNA for the CDR3 is TGTGCCAGCAGTCCCGGGACAGGGGGCCACTATGGCTACACCTTC.

This sequence joins TRBV29-1 and TRBJ2-5; TRBD1 aligns across 10 bases. The V gene end was trimmed by 5 bases and the J gene end by 7 bases; junction bases not matched to a gene: 13. Germline-derived CDR1 and CDR2 are SQVTM and ANQGSEA. The CDR3 extends over 15 amino acids. The CDR3 reads CSVRTPGQGILTQYF. The CDR3 nucleotides read TGCAGCGTTCGTACACCGGGACAGGGGATTTTGACCCAGTACTTC.

The chain combines TRBV3-1 (or the pseudogene TRBV3-2) with TRBJ2-7, with 7 positions matching TRBD1. V gave up 4 bases and J gave up 2 bases; unmatched junction bases: 5. The CDR3 has 14 amino acids. CDR1 and CDR2 from the germline V gene are LGHDT and YNNKEL (reference sequence). Here the CDR3 DNA reads TGTGCCAGCAGCCCGGACAGGCCCACCTACGAGCAGTACTTC. Amino acids: CASSPDRPTYEQYF.

This chain links TRBV11-3 with TRBJ2-5; 10 positions match TRBD2. The CDR3 extends over 15 amino acids. Germline loops: CDR1 SGHNT, CDR2 YENEEA. V lost 1 base, J lost 5 bases, and 4 bases stayed unmatched. CDR3 in amino acids: CASSLGGTSVETQYF. CDR3 coding DNA: TGTGCCAGCAGCTTAGGCGGGACTAGCGTTGAGACCCAGTACTTC.